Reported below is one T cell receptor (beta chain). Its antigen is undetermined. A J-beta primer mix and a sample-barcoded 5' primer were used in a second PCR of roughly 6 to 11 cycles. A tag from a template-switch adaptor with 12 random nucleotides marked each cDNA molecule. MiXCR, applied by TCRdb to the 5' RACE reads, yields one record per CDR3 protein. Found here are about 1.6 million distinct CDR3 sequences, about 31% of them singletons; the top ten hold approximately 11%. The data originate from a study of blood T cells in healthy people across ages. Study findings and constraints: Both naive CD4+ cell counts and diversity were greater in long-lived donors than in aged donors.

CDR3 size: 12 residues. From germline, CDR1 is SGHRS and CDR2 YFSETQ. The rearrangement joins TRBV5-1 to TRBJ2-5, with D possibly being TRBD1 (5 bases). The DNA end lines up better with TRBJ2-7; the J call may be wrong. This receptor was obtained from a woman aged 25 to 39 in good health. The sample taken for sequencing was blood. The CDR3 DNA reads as TGCGCCAACAGAGCTGACAGCTACGAGCAGTACTTC. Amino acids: CANRADSYEQYF.